The clone carrying this T cell receptor beta chain occurred once. This sample was taken from a study of brain T cells in children with intractable seizures. The sequenced cases were selected for having the highest brain T cell transcript signatures. The CDR3 has 15 residues. J gave up 2 bases and V 8 bases, and 7 bases lay outside the gene matches. Germline V lookup: CDR1 MDHEN, CDR2 SYDVKM. Profiled with immunoSEQ multiplex PCR; TCRdb holds only in-frame clones, not every one. The table has just under 65,000 clones, around 96% seen once. V gene TRBV28 combines with J gene TRBJ2-3, with TRBD2 identical over 10 bases. The TCR comes from a boy younger than two with focal cortical dysplasia and intractable seizures. This specimen consisted of peripheral blood, obtained at surgery. The CDR3 nucleotides read TGTGCCAGCCACCTAGCGGGGGTGGTCACAGATACGCAGTATTTT. It encodes CASHLAGVVTDTQYF.